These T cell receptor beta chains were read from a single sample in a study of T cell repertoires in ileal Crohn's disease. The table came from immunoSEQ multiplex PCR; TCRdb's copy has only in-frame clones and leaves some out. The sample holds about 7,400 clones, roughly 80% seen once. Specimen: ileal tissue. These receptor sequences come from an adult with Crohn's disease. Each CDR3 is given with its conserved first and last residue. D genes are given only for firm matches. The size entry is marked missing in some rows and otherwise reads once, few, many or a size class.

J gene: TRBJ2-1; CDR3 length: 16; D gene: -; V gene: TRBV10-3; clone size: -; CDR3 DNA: TGTGCCATCAGTGATTTTGTAGGGAGCTCCTACAATGAGCAGTTCTTC; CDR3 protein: CAISDFVGSSYNEQFF
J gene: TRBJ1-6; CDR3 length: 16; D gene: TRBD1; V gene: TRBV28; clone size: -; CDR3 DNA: TGTGCCAGCAGTTTATGGGGACAGGGAGATAATTCACCCCTCCACTTT; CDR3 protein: CASSLWGQGDNSPLHF
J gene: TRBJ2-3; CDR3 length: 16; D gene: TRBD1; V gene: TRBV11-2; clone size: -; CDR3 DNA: TGTGCCAGCAGCTTAGGACAGGGGGCTAGCACAGATACGCAGTATTTT; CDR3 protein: CASSLGQGASTDTQYF
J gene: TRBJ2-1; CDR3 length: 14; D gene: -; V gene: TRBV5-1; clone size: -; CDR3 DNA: TGCGCCAGCAGCCAGGGCGAGGCAGTCGATGAGCAGTTCTTC; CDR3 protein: CASSQGEAVDEQFF
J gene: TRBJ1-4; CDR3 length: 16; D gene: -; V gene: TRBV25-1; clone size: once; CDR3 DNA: TGTGCCAGCAGTTTCCGACAGGCGGCAACTAATGAAAAACTGTTTTTT; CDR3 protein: CASSFRQAATNEKLFF
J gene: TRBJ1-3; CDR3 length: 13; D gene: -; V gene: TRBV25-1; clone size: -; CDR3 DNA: TGTGCCAGCAGCCAGGGGTCTGGAAACACCATATATTTT; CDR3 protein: CASSQGSGNTIYF
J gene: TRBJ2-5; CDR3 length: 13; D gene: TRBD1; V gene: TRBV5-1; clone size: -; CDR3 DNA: TGCGCCAGCATGTTGGACAGGCAAGAGACCCAGTACTTC; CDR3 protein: CASMLDRQETQYF
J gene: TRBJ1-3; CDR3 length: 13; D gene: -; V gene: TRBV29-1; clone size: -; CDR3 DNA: TGCAGCGTGCAGGGACTTTCTGGAAACACCATATATTTT; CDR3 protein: CSVQGLSGNTIYF
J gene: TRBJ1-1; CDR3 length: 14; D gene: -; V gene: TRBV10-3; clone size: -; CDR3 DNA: TGTGCCATCAGGGGAGTGGTGGGTACGAACAATGCTTTCTTT; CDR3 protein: CAIRGVVGTNNAFF
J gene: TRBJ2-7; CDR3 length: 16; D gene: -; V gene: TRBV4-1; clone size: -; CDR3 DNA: TGCGCCAGCAGCCTAAATTCGGGGACAACCTTCTACGAGCAGTACTTC; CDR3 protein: CASSLNSGTTFYEQYF